A single TCR beta chain is shown here with its context. Its antigen remains unknown. The time point denotes: week 35, safety follow-up. Alongside topical imiquimod, each dose of vaccine comprised 300 ug of mutant IDH1 20-mer peptide. Patients came in for eight vaccinations, in weeks 1, 3, 5, 7, 11, 15, 19 and 23. The donors' diagnosis was new WHO grade 3 or 4 astrocytoma that was IDH1-mutant and ATRX-lost. This specimen belongs to a study of a mutant IDH1 vaccine in newly diagnosed glioma. V dropped 8 bases and J dropped 5 bases, with 15 bases sitting between them. The CDR3 extends over 13 amino acids. The germline V gene has CDR1 LNHDA and CDR2 SQIVND (reference sequence). The method was immunoSEQ multiplex PCR; TCRdb's version includes in-frame clones alone and lacks a portion of them. In the table there are about 68,000 clones, 80% to 85% of which are singletons.

The sequence was obtained from a man in his late teens or twenties with glioma. The chain is built from TRBV19 and TRBJ2-5; no firm D call. The starting material was PBMCs, obtained from a glioma patient whose treatment included an IDH1 peptide vaccine. The CDR3 DNA reads as TGTGCCAGTGGGCTAGGGCGTCGTGAGACCCAGTACTTC. This translates into CASGLGRRETQYF.